This T cell receptor (beta chain) came from a study of radiotherapy plus CTLA-4 blockade in lung cancer. Profiled with immunoSEQ multiplex PCR; TCRdb holds only in-frame clones, not every one. The sample holds tens of thousands of clones, about 72% seen once. This clone was seen just once. This receptor was taken from a human donor with non-small cell lung cancer who had stable disease on radiotherapy plus ipilimumab. The sequencing here drew on peripheral blood, taken from a patient treated with radiotherapy plus ipilimumab.

Written as DNA, the CDR3 is TGTGCCAGCTCACCACCGCATTCTGGAAACACCATATATTTT. Its translation: CASSPPHSGNTIYF. The chain has TRBV18 and TRBJ1-3; no clear D. Trimming left V 0 bases short and J 1 base short, with 4 bases between. Germline V lookup: CDR1 KGHSH, CDR2 LQKENI. The CDR3 totals 14 residues. The variable domain in full, with the rest retrieved from reference TRBV18 and TRBJ1-3, is NAGVMQNPRHLVRRRGQEARLRCSPMKGHSHVYWYRQLPEEGLKFMVYLQKENIIDESGMPKERFSAEFPKEGPSILRIQQVVRGDSAAYFCASSPPHSGNTIYFGEGSWLTVV.